This TCR beta chain was retrieved from a study of CD8+ T cells in alopecia areata. Study-wide points: The study found that many expanded lesional clones persisted in scalp and blood during tofacitinib.

Treatment described: oral pan-JAK inhibitor, 5-10 mg twice daily. Specimens obtained from alopecia areata patients comprised lesional scalp punch biopsies and peripheral blood. V was pared by 6 bases and J by 0 bases, with 15 bases between. Germline values: CDR1 MNHEY, CDR2 SMNVEV (reference sequence). CDR3 length equals 16 residues. This clone was found a few times. Its target is not known. The sequencing template was cDNA reverse transcribed from extracted RNA. Libraries were prepared by immunoSEQ multiplex PCR; TCRdb keeps only in-frame clonotypes and omits some of them. The sample has about 140,000 clones; nearly 55% are singletons.

The rearrangement uses TRBV27 and TRBJ1-5, with a possible D match to TRBD1 (6 bases). This receptor was identified in a human donor with alopecia areata. Material: CD8+ T cells sorted from blood, obtained at week 4, from a patient treated with tofacitinib. CDR3 DNA sequence: TGTGCCAGCAGCTCTTTGGACAGCTATAGCAATCAGCCCCAGCATTTT. Amino acid sequence: CASSSLDSYSNQPQHF.